The 11 T cell receptor beta chains listed next were all sequenced from one sample in a study of T cell responses to AZD1222 COVID-19 vaccine. Some clones are missing from TCRdb's copy, which holds only in-frame ones; the method was immunoSEQ multiplex PCR. The repertoire holds more than 85,000 clones, roughly nine tenths seen once, with 1.6% in the top ten. Sequences were derived from peripheral blood, sampled on day 0 of AZD1222 vaccination. These TCRs come from an adult in good health.

The rearrangement joins TRBV29-1 to TRBJ1-1, with a weak D call TRBD1 (5 bases). Germline V gene lookup returns CDR1 SQVTM and CDR2 ANQGSEA. Between the trimmed V and J ends, which lost 7 bases and 1 base, there was a span of 13 bases. CDR3 size: 13 residues. The chain's CDR3 is CSAPRDRNTEAFF. The CDR3 DNA is TGCAGCGCCCCCAGGGATCGGAACACTGAAGCTTTCTTT.

The rearrangement links TRBV7-9 to TRBJ2-7, with D perhaps TRBD2 (6 bases). The CDR3 loop spans 14 amino acids. V lost 4 bases and J 2 bases, leaving 12 bases between the germline ends. Germline V gene lookup returns CDR1 SEHNR and CDR2 FQNEAQ (reference sequence). The CDR3 protein is CASSYPGLPYEQYF. The CDR3 region has the DNA TGTGCCAGCAGCTACCCGGGACTTCCCTACGAGCAGTACTTC. The whole variable domain, remainder taken from reference TRBV7-9 and TRBJ2-7, is DTGVSQNPRHKITKRGQNVTFRCDPISEHNRLYWYRQTLGQGPEFLTYFQNEAQLEKSRLLSDRFSAERPKGSFSTLEIQRTEQGDSAMYLCASSYPGLPYEQYFGPGTRLTVT.

This chain joins TRBV5-4 and TRBJ1-1; D is unclear. V gave up 0 bases and J gave up 1 base, with 7 bases separating them. Germline CDR1 and CDR2: SGHNT and YYREEE (reference sequence). The CDR3 is 14 residues long. CDR3 in amino acids: CASSLAARNTEAFF. As DNA, the CDR3 is TGTGCCAGCAGCTTGGCTGCGAGGAACACTGAAGCTTTCTTT.

The chain uses TRBV30 and TRBJ2-1; 16 bases map to TRBD2. The V segment lost 0 bases and the J segment 1 base; nucleotides outside the gene matches: 9. The CDR3 has 20 residues. Germline V gives CDR1 GTSNPN, CDR2 SVGIG (reference sequence). The CDR3 nucleotides are TGTGCCTGGAGTGTACGCGGGACTAGCGGGAGGGTGGGATCCTACAATGAGCAGTTCTTC. It translates to CAWSVRGTSGRVGSYNEQFF.

The table lists this clone with a count of one. The chain carries TRBV7-8 and TRBJ1-2, with unresolved D. This CDR3 has 13 amino acids. Germline V gene lookup returns CDR1 SGHVS and CDR2 FQNEAQ. V dropped 3 bases and J dropped 2 bases, with 7 bases sitting between them. Written as DNA, the CDR3 is TGTGCCAGCAGCTTCGGACGAAACTATGGCTACACCTTC. Translation: CASSFGRNYGYTF.

The chain couples TRBV5-1 to TRBJ2-5, with D perhaps TRBD1 (5 bases). With 0 bases removed from V and 3 bases from J, the gap between germline ends came to 6 bases. The CDR3 loop spans 13 amino acids. Germline values: CDR1 SGHRS, CDR2 YFSETQ. CDR3 sequence (DNA): TGCGCCAGCAGCTTGGCCAGGGAAGAGACCCAGTACTTC. This sequence encodes CASSLAREETQYF.

The CDR3 here is CASSIRDFIHEQFF. Written as DNA, the CDR3 is TGTGCCAGTAGTATACGGGACTTCATCCATGAGCAGTTCTTC. This chain uses TRBV19 with TRBJ2-1; D is possibly TRBD2 (6 bases). V lost 2 bases, J lost 8 bases, and 13 bases lay in between. Germline assignment: CDR1 LNHDA and CDR2 SQIVND (reference sequence). The CDR3 runs to 14 residues. Combining the CDR3 with reference TRBV19 and TRBJ2-1 gives the whole variable domain DGGITQSPKYLFRKEGQNVTLSCEQNLNHDAMYWYRQDPGQGLRLIYYSQIVNDFQKGDIAEGYSVSREKKESFPLTVTSAQKNPTAFYLCASSIRDFIHEQFFGPGTRLTVL.

The chain joins TRBV7-9 to TRBJ1-2, with D tentatively TRBD1 (5 bases). The CDR3 is 15 residues long. The germline CDR1 and CDR2 sequences are SEHNR and FQNEAQ (reference sequence). Trimming stripped 6 bases from V and 0 bases from J, with 14 bases between. For the CDR3, the DNA is TGTGCCAGCAGTCCTCAGGGTGGGCCTAACTATGGCTACACCTTC. Encoded protein: CASSPQGGPNYGYTF.

This sequence joins TRBV5-4 and TRBJ2-7; TRBD2 might be the D (5 bases). This CDR3 region has 16 residues. Germline V gene lookup returns CDR1 SGHNT and CDR2 YYREEE (reference sequence). V was shortened by 0 bases and J by 1 base, with 14 bases between the two germline ends. CDR3 sequence (DNA): TGTGCCAGCAGCTTGGGGAGTAGTCGGGGTTCCTACGAGCAGTACTTC. Protein product: CASSLGSSRGSYEQYF.

This clone was picked up a small number of times. The CDR3: CASSEATGNNSPLHF. In DNA form, the CDR3 reads TGTGCCAGCAGTGAAGCGACAGGAAATAATTCACCCCTCCACTTT. The V call is TRBV6-1, the J call TRBJ1-6; a possible D gene is TRBD1 (6 bases). CDR1 MNHNS and CDR2 SASEGT come from the germline V gene. The CDR3 is made up of 15 amino acids. The V and J ends lost 0 bases and 5 bases respectively, with 8 bases between them.

This rearrangement joins TRBV7-2 to TRBJ2-3; 7 bases are shared with TRBD1. V lost 4 bases to trimming and J lost 7 bases; unmatched junction nucleotides: 5. Germline assignment: CDR1 SGHTA and CDR2 FQGNSA. This CDR3 contains 13 residues. This CDR3 is CASSSAGGNTQYF. The CDR3 nucleotides are TGTGCCAGCAGCTCTGCAGGGGGAAATACGCAGTATTTT.